Here is one TCR beta chain with its context. In germline, CDR1 is SQVTM, CDR2 ANQGSEA. V was pared by 4 bases and J by 2 bases, with 4 bases of the junction left unmatched. This CDR3 has 14 residues. The sample comes from a study of shared clonotypes between healthy human individuals. Both subsets, CD45RA+ naive and CD45RA-negative memory, were split from the CD4+ cells. The run depth of the assay was deep. Replicate PCRs run on sorted subsets employed 200 ng DNA, 25,000 to 35,000 T cell genomes. Sequenced by immunoSEQ multiplex PCR; TCRdb stores in-frame clones only, minus some. This sample has about 1.5 million clones, with roughly 98% found just once.

J is TRBJ2-1 and V is TRBV29-1; 8 bases agree with TRBD2. Sample: naive CD4+ T cells sorted from blood. Sample subset: CD45RA+ positively selected. The sequence derives from a young man in good health. The CDR3 spells CSVGAGVAYNEQFF. In DNA, the CDR3 is TGCAGCGTTGGAGCGGGAGTCGCCTACAATGAGCAGTTCTTC.